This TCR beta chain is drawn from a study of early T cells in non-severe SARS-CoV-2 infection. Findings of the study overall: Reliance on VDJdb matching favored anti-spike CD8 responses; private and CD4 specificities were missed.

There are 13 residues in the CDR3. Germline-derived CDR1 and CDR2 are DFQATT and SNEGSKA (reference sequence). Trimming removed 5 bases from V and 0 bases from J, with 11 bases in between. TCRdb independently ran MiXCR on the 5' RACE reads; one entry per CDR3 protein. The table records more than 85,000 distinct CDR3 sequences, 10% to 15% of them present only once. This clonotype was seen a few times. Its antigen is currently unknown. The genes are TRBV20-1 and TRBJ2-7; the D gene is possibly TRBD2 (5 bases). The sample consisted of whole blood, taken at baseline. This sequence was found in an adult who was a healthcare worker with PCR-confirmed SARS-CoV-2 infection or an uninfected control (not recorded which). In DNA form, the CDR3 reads TGCAGTGCTTATTGGACTTACTCCTACGAGCAGTACTTC. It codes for CSAYWTYSYEQYF.